The 9 T cell receptor beta chains below come from one sample, sequenced in a study of CD8 T cells in Susac syndrome. It was with random hexamers that roughly 0.5 to 1 ug RNA was reverse transcribed. Via MiXCR, TCRdb re-called the immunoSEQ multiplex PCR reads, giving one row per CDR3 protein. Of 95,000 or so distinct CDR3 sequences listed, over 80% are singletons. Specimen: CD8+ T cells from PBMCs. These receptors originate from a human donor in good health.

This clonotype was observed a single time. The chain combines TRBV7-9 with TRBJ2-1; 7 bases line up with TRBD2. Germline V gene sequence: CDR1 SEHNR, CDR2 FQNEAQ (reference sequence). This CDR3 is built from 16 residues. Germline trimming cut 7 bases from V and 1 base from J; bases unmatched to any gene: 10. The CDR3, as DNA: TGTGCCAGCATCACCGTTAGCGGGTCTTCCTACAATGAGCAGTTCTTC. This codes for CASITVSGSSYNEQFF.

The genes are TRBV19 and TRBJ2-7; 9 bases match TRBD1. Trimming at V came to 6 bases and at J to 12 bases, leaving 15 bases not matched to a gene. The V gene's germline CDR1 is LNHDA and CDR2 SQIVND (reference sequence). This CDR3 is 14 amino acids long. CDR3 loop: CASSHGTGSPDRYF. The CDR3 nucleotides are TGTGCCAGTAGCCACGGGACAGGGTCACCAGATCGGTACTTC.

V usage is TRBV4-1 and J usage is TRBJ1-1; TRBD1 matches 9 bases. Germline V CDR1 and CDR2: MGHRA, YSYEKL. This CDR3 region has 15 residues. V shed 4 bases and J 4 bases; nucleotides not matched to a gene: 7. The CDR3, as DNA: TGCGCCAGCAGCCTTAGGACAGGGGAATCCACTGAAGCTTTCTTT. Translating it yields CASSLRTGESTEAFF.

The genes are TRBV3-1 and TRBJ2-7; D not resolved. There are 15 residues in the CDR3. Looked up from germline, CDR1 is LGHDT and CDR2 is YNNKEL (reference sequence). Trimming cost V 2 bases and J 5 bases, with 16 bases left between them. In nucleotides, the CDR3 is TGTGCCAGCAGCCAAACCGCAACGCCCTACCACGAGCAGTACTTC. Protein: CASSQTATPYHEQYF.

V gene TRBV20-1 combines with J gene TRBJ1-2; no clear D. The ends were cut back, 3 bases at V and 5 bases at J, with 13 bases in the middle. Germline V gene sequence: CDR1 DFQATT, CDR2 SNEGSKA (reference sequence). The CDR3 length is 13 residues. The CDR3 DNA reads as TGCAGTGCTAGGGCCCGGGAGGGATATGGCTACACCTTC. This encodes CSARAREGYGYTF.

This chain uses TRBV3-1 with TRBJ2-3; D possibly corresponds to TRBD2 (7 bases). The CDR3 length is 17 residues. The germline V gene has CDR1 LGHDT and CDR2 YNNKEL (reference sequence). Between the trimmed V and J ends, which lost 1 base and 2 bases, there was a span of 16 bases. The CDR3 DNA sequence: TGTGCCAGCAGCCAAGCTGCGGGGGCGGGGCCCACAGATACGCAGTATTTT. Translated: CASSQAAGAGPTDTQYF.

The genes are TRBV2 and TRBJ1-1; the D gene is possibly TRBD1 (5 bases). With 6 bases removed from V and 10 bases from J, the gap between germline ends came to 15 bases. The germline V gene encodes CDR1 SNHLY and CDR2 FYNNEI. The CDR3 loop spans 12 amino acids. The CDR3 region has the DNA TGTGCCAGCAGGGCCAGGGACCTGAGAGCTTTCTTT. It specifies CASRARDLRAFF.

The rearrangement joins TRBV13 to TRBJ2-4; 8 bases line up with TRBD2. V trimming: 7 bases; J trimming: 4 bases; junction bases outside the gene matches: 6. The germline V gene has CDR1 PRHDT and CDR2 FYEKMQ (reference sequence). The CDR3 is 14 amino acids. The CDR3 DNA is TGTGCCAGCAACCCTCGCGGGGGGAAAAACATTCAGTACTTC. Protein sequence: CASNPRGGKNIQYF.

The genes are TRBV7-9 and TRBJ2-7; 9 nucleotides agree with TRBD2. V trimming: 4 bases; J trimming: 2 bases; junction bases outside the gene matches: 6. The CDR3 totals 15 residues. Looked up from germline, CDR1 is SEHNR and CDR2 is FQNEAQ (reference sequence). CDR3 residues: CASSSVGGGAYEQYF. CDR3 coding DNA: TGTGCCAGCAGCTCGGTGGGCGGGGGGGCCTACGAGCAGTACTTC.